This TCR beta chain derives from a study of graft-versus-host responses after intestinal transplantation. Across the study: Grafts that recipients had were multivisceral, liver-intestinal, or isolated intestinal transplants. For two to four years after anti-thymocyte globulin induction, all recipients took tacrolimus and steroids. Study-wide results and limits: Peak levels of circulating GvH clones tracked with early post-transplant HvG declines.

Processing released intraepithelial and lamina propria lymphocytes from the graft tissue. As to this clone: The antigen is not known.

Produced via immunoSEQ multiplex PCR; TCRdb's table is partial and in-frame only. Of 60,000 to 75,000 clones in the sample, approximately 88% were seen once. This sample comprised ileum tissue, obtained less than 400 days after transplant. This sequence was found in a human patient who received an intestinal transplant, so some T cells may come from the graft donor.

CDR3 loop: CASSVSPDTQYF. As DNA, the CDR3 is TGTGCCAGCAGTGTGTCCCCAGATACGCAGTATTTT. V is TRBV25-1 and J is TRBJ2-3; D call uncertain. This CDR3 is 12 amino acids long. Per germline, CDR1 MGHDK and CDR2 SYGVNS. The V end was cut by 4 bases, the J end by 4 bases, with 6 bases between.